This TCR beta chain was identified during a study of T cells after yellow fever vaccination. Study-level findings and limits: Clonotype sharing between CD4 and CD8 compartments was small. Detected again after the booster were most primary-vaccination clones, at nearly 97% CD4 and 88% CD8.

This clonotype was counted many times. The antigen is unknown. The germline gives CDR1 LGHNA, CDR2 YSLEER. The CDR3 has 13 amino acids. Trimming cost V 4 bases and J 2 bases, with 9 bases left between them. By 5'RACE template switching, TCR cDNA was produced, with a universal primer site and UMIs added in the process. TCRdb re-derived calls from the 5' RACE reads in MiXCR, one entry per CDR3 protein. The sample lists about 180,000 distinct CDR3 sequences, approximately 6.2% occurring once. This material consisted of CD4+ T cells sorted from PBMCs, taken on the day of the first yellow fever vaccination. The V call is TRBV4-3, the J call TRBJ2-7, with a possible D match to TRBD2 (6 bases). This TCR derives from a man in his late teens or twenties who received the YFV17D yellow fever vaccine. The CDR3 is CASSREVAYEQYF. As DNA, the CDR3 is TGCGCCAGCAGCCGGGAGGTCGCCTACGAGCAGTACTTC.